Following are 23 T cell receptor beta chains from one sample sequenced in a study of blood T cell repertoires in COVID-19. Produced via immunoSEQ multiplex PCR; TCRdb's table is partial and in-frame only. The data contain hundreds of thousands of clones, roughly 84% of them seen just once; the ten biggest clones take up about 1.5%. Source material: PBMCs or T cells enriched from blood (not recorded which). The receptors come from a woman between 18 and 29 years old who had been exposed to COVID-19.

The chain employs TRBV28 and TRBJ1-2; TRBD1 is a possible D gene (6 bases). The CDR3 length is 18 residues. The V end lost 2 bases, the J end lost 4 bases, and 23 bases lay between the germline ends. The germline V gene has CDR1 MDHEN and CDR2 SYDVKM. CDR3 in DNA: TGTGCCAGCAGTTTAACAAACTATTACAGGGAAGGTACCTATGGCTACACCTTC. Translating it yields CASSLTNYYREGTYGYTF.

CDR3 region: CASSDYPGSGKSRDTEAFF. The CDR3 nucleotides read TGTGCCAGCAGCGATTACCCTGGGTCCGGGAAATCTAGGGACACTGAAGCTTTCTTT. This rearrangement joins TRBV4-2 to TRBJ1-1, with D hard to call. The CDR3 totals 19 residues. Per germline, CDR1 LGHNA and CDR2 YNFKEQ. Deletions cut 5 bases from V and 3 bases from J, with 28 bases between.

The chain is built from TRBV10-1 and TRBJ2-3, with D hard to call. The CDR3 covers 11 residues. CDR1 and CDR2 (germline): WNHNN, SYGVQD (reference sequence). Deletions cut 6 bases from V and 2 bases from J, with 3 bases between. CDR3 loop: CASSLTDTQYF. The CDR3 DNA reads TGCGCCAGCAGCCTCACAGATACGCAGTATTTT.

V gene TRBV30 combines with J gene TRBJ2-7; 10 positions agree with TRBD2. The CDR3 consists of 14 residues. The germline gives CDR1 GTSNPN, CDR2 SVGIG (reference sequence). Trimming took 2 bases from V and 2 from J; bases not matched to a gene: 3. The CDR3 protein is CAWSSGLAAYEQYF. Written as DNA, the CDR3 is TGTGCCTGGAGTTCCGGACTAGCGGCCTACGAGCAGTACTTC. The whole variable domain, remainder taken from reference TRBV30 and TRBJ2-7, is SQTIHQWPATLVQPVGSPLSLECTVEGTSNPNLYWYRQAAGRGLQLLFYSVGIGQISSEVPQNLSASRPQDRQFILSSKKLLLSDSGFYLCAWSSGLAAYEQYFGPGTRLTVT.

This chain uses TRBV4-2 with TRBJ1-5; 11 bases are shared with TRBD1. Germline CDR1 reads LGHNA; CDR2 reads YNFKEQ. This CDR3 region has 15 residues. V gave up 0 bases and J gave up 6 bases; unmatched junction bases: 1. CDR3 coding DNA: TGTGCCAGCAGCCAAGAGGACAGGGGGCTTCAGCCCCAGCATTTT. Translated, it gives CASSQEDRGLQPQHF.

This clone was recorded once. The gene calls are TRBV28 and TRBJ1-4; 8 positions agree with TRBD1. Germline CDR1 and CDR2: MDHEN and SYDVKM. The J segment lost 3 bases and the V segment lost 10 bases, leaving 4 bases of the junction unmatched. The CDR3 is 13 residues long. The CDR3 region is CATTGGANEKLFF. CDR3 DNA: TGTGCCACTACAGGGGGGGCTAATGAAAAACTGTTTTTT.

V and J are TRBV18 and TRBJ2-2; 7 bases are shared with TRBD1. The CDR3 extends over 15 amino acids. Germline V gene sequence: CDR1 KGHSH, CDR2 LQKENI. The J segment lost 0 bases and the V segment lost 6 bases, leaving 4 bases of the junction unmatched. The CDR3 nucleotides read TGTGCCAGCTCCTCGGGGACAGCGAACACCGGGGAGCTGTTTTTT. It is translated as CASSSGTANTGELFF.

The rearrangement links TRBV6-4 to TRBJ2-2; possibly TRBD1 for D (6 bases). This CDR3 is 15 amino acids long. Germline lookup yields CDR1 MRHNA and CDR2 SNTAGT. Trimming removed 2 bases at V and 6 bases at J, with 13 bases between. The CDR3 spells CASSDSPAGAGELFF. The CDR3 bases are TGTGCCAGCAGTGACAGCCCGGCAGGGGCCGGGGAGCTGTTTTTT.

The chain has TRBV3-1 (or the pseudogene TRBV3-2) and TRBJ1-4; D is uncertain. The CDR3 has 12 residues. Trimming took 5 bases from V and 8 from J, leaving 9 bases between them. The germline CDR1 and CDR2 sequences are LGHDT and YNNKEL (reference sequence). The CDR3 spells CASSSGPEKLFF. In DNA form, the CDR3 reads TGTGCCAGCAGCTCGGGTCCGGAAAAACTGTTTTTT.

The V call is TRBV6-5, the J call TRBJ1-2; 7 bases are shared with TRBD1. With V trimmed by 7 bases and J by 5 bases, 10 bases remained unmatched. CDR3 length: 14 amino acids. CDR1 MNHEY and CDR2 SVGAGI come from the germline V gene. The CDR3 DNA follows: TGTGCCAGCAATTTACAGGGGAAGCTTTATGGCTACACCTTC. Protein: CASNLQGKLYGYTF.

The chain uses TRBV7-2 and TRBJ2-1; D is possibly TRBD2 (6 bases). V lost 8 bases and J 4 bases, leaving 21 bases between the germline ends. The CDR3 has 16 amino acids. Per germline, CDR1 SGHTA and CDR2 FQGNSA. As DNA, the CDR3 is TGTGCCAGCTGCATCCCCTTGGGCGGGACTTACAATGAGCAGTTCTTC. This translates into CASCIPLGGTYNEQFF.

This rearrangement joins TRBV5-1 to TRBJ1-4; perhaps TRBD1 as D (5 bases). This CDR3 has 15 amino acids. Deletions cut 7 bases from V and 5 bases from J, with 18 bases between. In germline, CDR1 is SGHRS, CDR2 YFSETQ. DNA of the CDR3: TGCGCCAGCGGATCCATGGGGACTTCAAATGAAAAACTGTTTTTT. Translated: CASGSMGTSNEKLFF.

The V call is TRBV3-1 (or the pseudogene TRBV3-2), the J call TRBJ2-7; 7 nucleotides line up with TRBD1. This CDR3 has 15 amino acids. V lost 1 base, J lost 2 bases, and 5 bases stayed unmatched. Germline V gene lookup returns CDR1 LGHDT and CDR2 YNNKEL (reference sequence). The CDR3 is CASSQAWTGPYEQYF. In DNA form, the CDR3 reads TGTGCCAGCAGCCAAGCCTGGACAGGACCCTACGAGCAGTACTTC.

This rearrangement joins TRBV2 to TRBJ1-1; TRBD1 aligns across 9 bases. From germline, CDR1 is SNHLY and CDR2 FYNNEI. The CDR3 is 14 amino acids. The V gene end was trimmed by 9 bases and the J gene end by 1 base; junction bases not matched to a gene: 6. The CDR3 loop is CARGLQGANTEAFF. DNA for the CDR3: TGTGCCAGGGGGCTACAGGGGGCGAACACTGAAGCTTTCTTT.

The V call is TRBV18, the J call TRBJ2-7; D gene uncertain. The CDR3 has 17 residues. CDR1 is KGHSH, CDR2 LQKENI, per germline. The germline V and J ends were trimmed by 6 bases and 2 bases, with 23 bases remaining between them. Here the CDR3 reads CASSPAFLGPLAYEQYF. The DNA for the CDR3 is TGTGCCAGCTCTCCCGCCTTCCTAGGCCCGTTAGCCTACGAGCAGTACTTC.

The chain has TRBV5-4 and TRBJ2-1; 7 nucleotides align to TRBD2. This CDR3 has 14 residues. CDR1 and CDR2 from the germline V gene are SGHNT and YYREEE (reference sequence). V shed 7 bases and J 4 bases; nucleotides not matched to a gene: 8. The CDR3 bases are TGTGCCAGCGGGCCTGCGGGAGCTTACAATGAGCAGTTCTTC. Residues: CASGPAGAYNEQFF.

The chain is built from TRBV6-5 and TRBJ1-5; D remains ambiguous. This CDR3 is 13 amino acids long. V lost 0 bases and J lost 7, with 7 bases in between. CDR1 is MNHEY, CDR2 SVGAGI, per germline. This chain's CDR3 is CASSYSREQPQHF. The CDR3 DNA is TGTGCCAGCAGTTACTCGAGGGAACAGCCCCAGCATTTT.

The CDR3, as DNA: TGTGCCAGCAGCCTCCCCACAGGCCTCTATGGCTACACCTTC. This sequence encodes CASSLPTGLYGYTF. The V and J genes are TRBV7-2 and TRBJ1-2; a possible D gene is TRBD1 (5 bases). CDR3 size: 14 residues. Germline V gene sequence: CDR1 SGHTA, CDR2 FQGNSA. The V end was cut by 5 bases, the J end by 4 bases, with 14 bases between. The full variable domain, completed using reference TRBV7-2 and TRBJ1-2, is GAGVSQSPSNKVTEKGKDVELRCDPISGHTALYWYRQSLGQGLEFLIYFQGNSAPDKSGLPSDRFSAERTGGSVSTLTIQRTQQEDSAVYLCASSLPTGLYGYTFGSGTRLTVV.

V and J are TRBV5-4 and TRBJ2-1; D may be TRBD1 (6 bases). Trimming took off 1 base at V and 9 bases at J, with 8 bases between the two ends. Germline values: CDR1 SGHNT, CDR2 YYREEE (reference sequence). This CDR3 is 12 amino acids long. CDR3 in DNA: TGTGCCAGCAGCTTGTGGGGGCGTGAGCAGTTCTTC. Protein sequence: CASSLWGREQFF.

The V gene is TRBV4-3, the J gene TRBJ2-7; 7 bases are a match to TRBD2. CDR1 is LGHNA and CDR2 is YSLEER in the germline V gene. J was trimmed by 0 bases and V by 3 bases; bases with no gene match: 8. The CDR3 contains 16 residues. For the CDR3, the DNA is TGCGCCAGCAGCCAGGGGCTAGCGGCTGACTCCTACGAGCAGTACTTC. Amino acids: CASSQGLAADSYEQYF.

CDR3 residues: CASSLSINYGYTF. Here the CDR3 DNA reads TGTGCCAGCAGCCTTAGTATTAACTATGGCTACACCTTC. V is TRBV5-4 and J is TRBJ1-2; no firm D call. This CDR3 has 13 amino acids. Per the germline V gene, CDR1 is SGHNT and CDR2 is YYREEE (reference sequence). V was trimmed by 4 bases and J by 1 base, leaving 8 bases between them.

The rearrangement joins TRBV9 to TRBJ2-7; possible D gene TRBD1, 5 bases. The CDR3 covers 14 residues. V lost 0 bases and J 5 bases, leaving 12 bases between the germline ends. Germline V gene data show CDR1 as SGDLS and CDR2 as YYNGEE. The CDR3 DNA is TGTGCCAGCAGCGTAGCGCCAGGGTCCCACGAGCAGTACTTC. The encoded protein is CASSVAPGSHEQYF. Drawing the rest from reference TRBV9 and TRBJ2-7, the complete variable domain is DSGVTQTPKHLITATGQRVTLRCSPRSGDLSVYWYQQSLDQGLQFLIQYYNGEERAKGNILERFSAQQFPDLHSELNLSSLELGDSALYFCASSVAPGSHEQYFGPGTRLTVT.

V gene TRBV18 combines with J gene TRBJ2-3; D is undetermined. Germline V gene data show CDR1 as KGHSH and CDR2 as LQKENI. With 6 bases removed from V and 4 bases from J, the gap between germline ends came to 5 bases. This CDR3 contains 11 residues. The DNA of the CDR3 is TGTGCCAGCTCCCTCGCAGATACGCAGTATTTT. Translation: CASSLADTQYF.